This T cell receptor beta chain was sequenced in a study of identical twins. This clonotype was observed at least ten times. The target antigen is unknown. Germline V lookup: CDR1 SGHRS, CDR2 YFSETQ. The V and J ends lost 4 bases and 2 bases, in that order; junction bases with no gene match: 12. This CDR3 spans 17 amino acids. General observations from the study: Within twin pairs, the out-of-frame alpha sequences they shared showed excess low generation probability. Cross-sectional statistical analysis was relied on for the conclusions, without the same donors being followed.

TCRdb reprocessed the 5' RACE reads via MiXCR and lists one record per CDR3 protein. The top ten hold 0.44% of the sample, which has more than 400,000 distinct CDR3 sequences, approximately 16% seen once. These data were likewise used in another study, on yellow fever vaccine responses in identical twins. Turning to that study: Twins reportedly showed a vaccine T cell response that seemed partly convergent and partly personalized.

This chain joins TRBV5-1 and TRBJ1-3; 7 bases agree with TRBD1. The clonotype originates from a woman aged 18-30 years in good health. Material: CD4+ T cells sorted from blood. In DNA, the CDR3 is TGCGCCAGCAGCAGAGGACAGGAATTCTCTACTGGAAACACCATATATTTT. Its translation: CASSRGQEFSTGNTIYF.